This TCR beta chain was found in a study of blood T cell repertoires in COVID-19. Study-level information: Sites across the United States, Italy and Spain contributed samples from acute and convalescent COVID-19. Sources were T cells, B-cell-depleted T cells, or PBMCs; the material itself was cDNA or gDNA.

J gave up 7 bases and V 10 bases, and 7 bases lay outside the gene matches. The CDR3 covers 13 residues. Germline CDR1 SNHLY, CDR2 FYNNEI. Authors' methods: Amplifying reference gene primers gave estimates of nucleated cell counts. Clones were read by immunoSEQ multiplex PCR, and TCRdb kept only the in-frame ones, dropping some. The V and J calls and clone size were taken over from that table, and D and trimming were inferred from the DNA. The top ten hold less than 5.5% of the sample, which has roughly 200,000 clones, about 85% seen once. The V and J genes are TRBV2 and TRBJ2-1; 10 nucleotides align to TRBD2. The specimen sequenced was peripheral blood. This sequence originates from a woman over 75 with acute or convalescent COVID-19. In nucleotides, the CDR3 is TGTGCCACCAAGCGGGAGGGTGGTAATGAGCAGTTCTTC. It is translated as CATKREGGNEQFF.